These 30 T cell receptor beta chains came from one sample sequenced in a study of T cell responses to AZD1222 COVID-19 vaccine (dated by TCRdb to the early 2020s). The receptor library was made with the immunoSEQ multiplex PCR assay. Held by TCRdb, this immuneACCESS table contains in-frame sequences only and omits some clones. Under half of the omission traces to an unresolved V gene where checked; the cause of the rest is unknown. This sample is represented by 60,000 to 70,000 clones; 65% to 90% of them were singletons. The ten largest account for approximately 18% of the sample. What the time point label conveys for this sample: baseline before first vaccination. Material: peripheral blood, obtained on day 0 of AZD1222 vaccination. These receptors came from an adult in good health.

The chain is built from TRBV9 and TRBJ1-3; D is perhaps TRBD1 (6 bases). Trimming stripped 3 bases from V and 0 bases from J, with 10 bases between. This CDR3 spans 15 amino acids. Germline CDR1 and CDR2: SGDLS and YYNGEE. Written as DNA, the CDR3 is TGTGCCAGCAGCGCCTTGACAGGCTCTGGAAACACCATATATTTT. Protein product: CASSALTGSGNTIYF. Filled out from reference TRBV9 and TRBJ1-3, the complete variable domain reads DSGVTQTPKHLITATGQRVTLRCSPRSGDLSVYWYQQSLDQGLQFLIQYYNGEERAKGNILERFSAQQFPDLHSELNLSSLELGDSALYFCASSALTGSGNTIYFGEGSWLTVV.

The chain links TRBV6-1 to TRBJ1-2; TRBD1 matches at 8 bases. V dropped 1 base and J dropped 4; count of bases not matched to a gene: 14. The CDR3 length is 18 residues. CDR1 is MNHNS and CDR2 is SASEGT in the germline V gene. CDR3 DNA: TGTGCCAGCAGTGAAGTGGAGACAGGGGTCCGCGGGACCTATGGCTACACCTTC. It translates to CASSEVETGVRGTYGYTF.

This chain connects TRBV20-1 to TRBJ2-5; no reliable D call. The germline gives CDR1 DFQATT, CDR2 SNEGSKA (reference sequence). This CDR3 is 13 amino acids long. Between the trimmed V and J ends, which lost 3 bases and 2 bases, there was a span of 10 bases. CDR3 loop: CSASYGAQETQYF. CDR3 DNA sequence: TGCAGTGCTAGTTACGGAGCTCAAGAGACCCAGTACTTC.

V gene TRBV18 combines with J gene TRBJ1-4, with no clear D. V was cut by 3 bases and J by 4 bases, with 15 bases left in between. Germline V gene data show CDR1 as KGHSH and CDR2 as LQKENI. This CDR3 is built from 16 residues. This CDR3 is CASSPEFGRNNEKLFF. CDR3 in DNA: TGTGCCAGCTCACCCGAGTTCGGGCGGAATAATGAAAAACTGTTTTTT.

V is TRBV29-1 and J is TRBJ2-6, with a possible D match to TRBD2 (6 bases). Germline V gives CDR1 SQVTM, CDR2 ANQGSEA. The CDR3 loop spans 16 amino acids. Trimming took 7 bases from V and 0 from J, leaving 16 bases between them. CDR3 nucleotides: TGCAGCGCCGAGGGCAGGACTAACTCTGGGGCCAACGTCCTGACTTTC. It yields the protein CSAEGRTNSGANVLTF.

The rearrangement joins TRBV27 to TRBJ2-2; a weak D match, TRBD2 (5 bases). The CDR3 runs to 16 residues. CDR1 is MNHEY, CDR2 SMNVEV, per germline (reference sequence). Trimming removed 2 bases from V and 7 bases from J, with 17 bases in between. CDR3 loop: CASSLDAGVKGGELFF. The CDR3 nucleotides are TGTGCCAGCAGTTTAGACGCCGGGGTTAAGGGCGGGGAGCTGTTTTTT.

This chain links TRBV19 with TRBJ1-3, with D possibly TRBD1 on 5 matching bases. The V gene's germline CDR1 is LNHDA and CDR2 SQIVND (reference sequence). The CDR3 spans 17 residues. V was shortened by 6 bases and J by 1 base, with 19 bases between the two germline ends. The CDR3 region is CASRTALEPPSGNTIYF. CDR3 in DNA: TGTGCCAGTAGGACAGCGCTCGAACCGCCTTCTGGAAACACCATATATTTT.

This CDR3 reads CASSPPGQGGDTQYF. The DNA for the CDR3 is TGTGCCAGCAGCCCCCCGGGACAGGGAGGAGATACGCAGTATTTT. The rearrangement links TRBV3-1 (or the pseudogene TRBV3-2) to TRBJ2-3, with 9 nucleotides matching TRBD1. Germline V gives CDR1 LGHDT, CDR2 YNNKEL (reference sequence). The CDR3 spans 15 residues. V trimming: 4 bases; J trimming: 5 bases; junction bases outside the gene matches: 7.

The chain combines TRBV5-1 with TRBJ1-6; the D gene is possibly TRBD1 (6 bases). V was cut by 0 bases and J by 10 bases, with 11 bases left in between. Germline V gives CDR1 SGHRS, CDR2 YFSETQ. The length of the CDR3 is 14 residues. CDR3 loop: CASSLAGEGSPLHF. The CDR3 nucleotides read TGCGCCAGCAGCTTGGCAGGGGAAGGGTCACCCCTCCACTTT.

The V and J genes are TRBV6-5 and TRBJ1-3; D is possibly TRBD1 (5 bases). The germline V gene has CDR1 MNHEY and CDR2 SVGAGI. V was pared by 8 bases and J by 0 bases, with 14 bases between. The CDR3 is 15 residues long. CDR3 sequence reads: CASPPGRGSGNTIYF. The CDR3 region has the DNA TGTGCCAGCCCCCCAGGAAGGGGCTCTGGAAACACCATATATTTT.

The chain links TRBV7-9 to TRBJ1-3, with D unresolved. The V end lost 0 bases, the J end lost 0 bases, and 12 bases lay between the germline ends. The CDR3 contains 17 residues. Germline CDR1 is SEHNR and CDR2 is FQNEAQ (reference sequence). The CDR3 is CASSLAPGVFSGNTIYF. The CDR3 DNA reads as TGTGCCAGCAGCTTAGCGCCCGGGGTCTTCTCTGGAAACACCATATATTTT. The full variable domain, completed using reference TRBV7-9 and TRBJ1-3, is DTGVSQNPRHKITKRGQNVTFRCDPISEHNRLYWYRQTLGQGPEFLTYFQNEAQLEKSRLLSDRFSAERPKGSFSTLEIQRTEQGDSAMYLCASSLAPGVFSGNTIYFGEGSWLTVV.

CDR3 in amino acids: CASSQDGYEQYF. The CDR3 bases are TGTGCCAGCAGCCAGGACGGCTACGAGCAGTACTTC. The V call is TRBV9, the J call TRBJ2-7; D remains ambiguous. This CDR3 region has 12 residues. Trimming pared 4 bases from V and 3 bases from J, leaving 8 bases between. Germline CDR1 SGDLS, CDR2 YYNGEE.

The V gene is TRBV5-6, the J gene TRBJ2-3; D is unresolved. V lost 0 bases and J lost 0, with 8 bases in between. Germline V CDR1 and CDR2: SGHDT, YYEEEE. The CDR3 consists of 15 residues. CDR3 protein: CASSLARRSTDTQYF. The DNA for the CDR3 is TGTGCCAGCAGCTTGGCCCGACGGAGCACAGATACGCAGTATTTT.

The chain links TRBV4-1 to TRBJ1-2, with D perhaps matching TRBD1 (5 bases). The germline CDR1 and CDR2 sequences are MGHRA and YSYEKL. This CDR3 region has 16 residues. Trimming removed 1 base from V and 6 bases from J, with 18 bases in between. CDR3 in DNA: TGCGCCAGCAGCCAAGTCTCCCGGGGAGGGGTGGATGGCTACACCTTC. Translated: CASSQVSRGGVDGYTF.

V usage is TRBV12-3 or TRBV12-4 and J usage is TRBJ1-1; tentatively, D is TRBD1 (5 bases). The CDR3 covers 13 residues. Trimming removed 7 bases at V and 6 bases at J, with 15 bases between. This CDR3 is CASTGQVRSEAFF. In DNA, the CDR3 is TGTGCCAGCACGGGGCAGGTGCGGTCTGAAGCTTTCTTT.

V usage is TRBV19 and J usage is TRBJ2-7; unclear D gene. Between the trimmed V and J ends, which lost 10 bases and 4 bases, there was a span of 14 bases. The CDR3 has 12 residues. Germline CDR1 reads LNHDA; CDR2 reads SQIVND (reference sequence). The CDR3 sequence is CATSIGPYEQYF. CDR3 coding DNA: TGTGCCACCTCAATCGGACCTTACGAGCAGTACTTC.

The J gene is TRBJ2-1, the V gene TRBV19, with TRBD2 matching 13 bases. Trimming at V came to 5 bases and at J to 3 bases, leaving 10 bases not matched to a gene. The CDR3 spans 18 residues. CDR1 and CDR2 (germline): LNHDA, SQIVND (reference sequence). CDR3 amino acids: CASSPSGTSGVFYNEQFF. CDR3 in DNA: TGTGCCAGTAGTCCATCCGGGACTAGCGGGGTTTTCTACAATGAGCAGTTCTTC.

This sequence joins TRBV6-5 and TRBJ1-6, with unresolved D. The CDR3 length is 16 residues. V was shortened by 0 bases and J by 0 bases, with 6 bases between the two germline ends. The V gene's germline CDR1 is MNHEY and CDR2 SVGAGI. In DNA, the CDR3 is TGTGCCAGCAGTTACTCTGCGGGCTCCTATAATTCACCCCTCCACTTT. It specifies CASSYSAGSYNSPLHF.

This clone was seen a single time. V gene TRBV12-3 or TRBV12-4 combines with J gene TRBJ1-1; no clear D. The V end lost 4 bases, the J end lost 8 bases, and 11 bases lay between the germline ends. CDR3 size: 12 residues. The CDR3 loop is CASSSDRFEAFF. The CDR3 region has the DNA TGTGCCAGCAGTTCAGACCGCTTCGAAGCTTTCTTT.

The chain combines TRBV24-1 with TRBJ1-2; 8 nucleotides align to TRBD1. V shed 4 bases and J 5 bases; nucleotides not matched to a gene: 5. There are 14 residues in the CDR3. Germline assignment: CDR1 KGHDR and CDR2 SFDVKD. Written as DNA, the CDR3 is TGTGCCACCAGTGACGCAGGGGGCCAATATGGCTACACCTTC. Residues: CATSDAGGQYGYTF.

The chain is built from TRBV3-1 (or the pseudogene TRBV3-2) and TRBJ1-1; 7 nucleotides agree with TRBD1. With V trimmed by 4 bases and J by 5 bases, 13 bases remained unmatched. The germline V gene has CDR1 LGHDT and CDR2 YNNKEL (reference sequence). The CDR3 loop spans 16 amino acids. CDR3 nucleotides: TGTGCCAGCAGCCCCCGCGGAGGGGGCCGAGAGACTGAAGCTTTCTTT. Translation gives CASSPRGGGRETEAFF.

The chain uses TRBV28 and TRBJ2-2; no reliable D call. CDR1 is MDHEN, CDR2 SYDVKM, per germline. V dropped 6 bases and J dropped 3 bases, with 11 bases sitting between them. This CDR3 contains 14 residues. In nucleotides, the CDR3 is TGTGCCAGCAGGCCAAACAGAGACACCGGGGAGCTGTTTTTT. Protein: CASRPNRDTGELFF. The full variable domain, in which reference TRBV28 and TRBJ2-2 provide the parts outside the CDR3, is DVKVTQSSRYLVKRTGEKVFLECVQDMDHENMFWYRQDPGLGLRLIYFSYDVKMKEKGDIPEGYSVSREKKERFSLILESASTNQTSMYLCASRPNRDTGELFFGEGSRLTVL.

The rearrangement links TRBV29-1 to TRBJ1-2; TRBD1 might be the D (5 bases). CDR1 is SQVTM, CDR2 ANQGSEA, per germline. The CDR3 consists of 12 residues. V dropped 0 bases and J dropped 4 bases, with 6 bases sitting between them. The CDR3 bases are TGCAGCGTTGAAGATCAGGGCTATGGCTACACCTTC. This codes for CSVEDQGYGYTF.

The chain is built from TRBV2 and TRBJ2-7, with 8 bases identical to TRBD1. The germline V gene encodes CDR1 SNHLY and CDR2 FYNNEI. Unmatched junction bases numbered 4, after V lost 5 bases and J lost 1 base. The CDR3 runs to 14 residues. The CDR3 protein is CASSYDRGSYEQYF. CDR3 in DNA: TGTGCCAGCAGTTATGACAGGGGATCCTACGAGCAGTACTTC.

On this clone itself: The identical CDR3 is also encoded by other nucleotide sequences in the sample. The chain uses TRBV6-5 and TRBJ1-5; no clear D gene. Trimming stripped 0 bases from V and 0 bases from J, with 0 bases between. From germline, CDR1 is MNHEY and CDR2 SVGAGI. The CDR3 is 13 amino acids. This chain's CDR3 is CASSYSSNQPQHF. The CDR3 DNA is TGTGCCAGCAGTTACTCTAGCAATCAGCCCCAGCATTTT.

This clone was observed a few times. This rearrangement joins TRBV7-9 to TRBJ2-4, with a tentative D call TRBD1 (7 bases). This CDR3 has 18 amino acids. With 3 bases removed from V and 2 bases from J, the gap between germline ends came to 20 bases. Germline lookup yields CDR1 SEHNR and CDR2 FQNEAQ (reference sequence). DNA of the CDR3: TGTGCCAGCAGCTTTCCCTTGGGAGCAGGGGGGACCAAAAACATTCAGTACTTC. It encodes CASSFPLGAGGTKNIQYF.

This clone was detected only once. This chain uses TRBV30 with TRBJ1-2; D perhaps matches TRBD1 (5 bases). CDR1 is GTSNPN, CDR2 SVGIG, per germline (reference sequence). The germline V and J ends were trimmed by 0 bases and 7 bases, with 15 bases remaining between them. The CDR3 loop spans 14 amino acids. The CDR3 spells CAWSVVRGRGGYTF. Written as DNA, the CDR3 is TGTGCCTGGAGTGTAGTCCGGGGACGAGGTGGCTACACCTTC.

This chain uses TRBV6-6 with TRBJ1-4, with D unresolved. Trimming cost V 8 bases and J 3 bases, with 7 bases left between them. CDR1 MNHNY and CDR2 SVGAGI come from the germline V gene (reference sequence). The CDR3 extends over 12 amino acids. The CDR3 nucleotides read TGTGCCAGCCTTAATTCTAATGAAAAACTGTTTTTT. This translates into CASLNSNEKLFF.

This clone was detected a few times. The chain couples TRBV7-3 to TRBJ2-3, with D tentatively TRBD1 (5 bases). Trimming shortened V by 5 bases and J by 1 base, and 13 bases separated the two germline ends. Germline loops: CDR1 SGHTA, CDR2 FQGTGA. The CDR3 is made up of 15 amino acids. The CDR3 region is CASSTQGGGTDTQYF. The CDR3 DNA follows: TGTGCCAGCAGCACTCAGGGTGGAGGCACAGATACGCAGTATTTT.

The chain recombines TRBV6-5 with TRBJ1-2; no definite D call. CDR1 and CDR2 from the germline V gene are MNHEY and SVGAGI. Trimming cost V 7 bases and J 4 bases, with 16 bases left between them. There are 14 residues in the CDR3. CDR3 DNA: TGTGCCAGCACCCTAGAAAGGGCAACCTATGGCTACACCTTC. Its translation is CASTLERATYGYTF.